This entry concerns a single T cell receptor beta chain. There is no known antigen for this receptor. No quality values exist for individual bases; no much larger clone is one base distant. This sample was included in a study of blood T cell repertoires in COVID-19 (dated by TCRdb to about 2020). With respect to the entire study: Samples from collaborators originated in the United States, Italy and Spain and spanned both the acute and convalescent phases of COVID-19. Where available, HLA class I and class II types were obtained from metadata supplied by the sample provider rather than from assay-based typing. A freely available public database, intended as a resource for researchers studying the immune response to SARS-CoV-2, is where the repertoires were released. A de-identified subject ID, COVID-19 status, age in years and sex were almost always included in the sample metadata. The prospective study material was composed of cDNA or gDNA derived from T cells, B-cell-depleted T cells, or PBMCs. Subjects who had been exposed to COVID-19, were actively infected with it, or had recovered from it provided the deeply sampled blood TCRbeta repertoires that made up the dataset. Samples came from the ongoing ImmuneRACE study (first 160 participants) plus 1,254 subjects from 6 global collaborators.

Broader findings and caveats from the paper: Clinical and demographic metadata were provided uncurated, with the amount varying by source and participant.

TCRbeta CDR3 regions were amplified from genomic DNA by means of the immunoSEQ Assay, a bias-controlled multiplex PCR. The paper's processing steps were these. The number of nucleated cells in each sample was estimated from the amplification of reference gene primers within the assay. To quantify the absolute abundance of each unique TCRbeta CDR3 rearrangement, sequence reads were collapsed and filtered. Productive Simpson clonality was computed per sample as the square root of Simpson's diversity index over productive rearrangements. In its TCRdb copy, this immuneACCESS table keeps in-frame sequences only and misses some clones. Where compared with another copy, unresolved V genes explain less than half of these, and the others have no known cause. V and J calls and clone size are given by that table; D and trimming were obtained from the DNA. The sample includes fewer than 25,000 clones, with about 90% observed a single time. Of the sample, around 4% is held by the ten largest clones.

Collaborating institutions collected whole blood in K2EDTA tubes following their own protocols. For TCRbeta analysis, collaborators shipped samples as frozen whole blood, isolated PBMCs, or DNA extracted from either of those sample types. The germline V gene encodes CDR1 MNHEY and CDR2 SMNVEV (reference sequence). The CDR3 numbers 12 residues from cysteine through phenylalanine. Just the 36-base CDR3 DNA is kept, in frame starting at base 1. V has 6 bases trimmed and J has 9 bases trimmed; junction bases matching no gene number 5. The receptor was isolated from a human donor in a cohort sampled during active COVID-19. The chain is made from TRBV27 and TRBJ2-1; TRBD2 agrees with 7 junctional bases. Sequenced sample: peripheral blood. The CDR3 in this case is CASSFTGGEQFF. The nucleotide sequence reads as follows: TGTGCCAGCAGCTTCACGGGGGGTGAGCAGTTCTTC.